Listed below are T cell receptor beta chains from one sample, sequenced in a study of T cell responses to AZD1222 COVID-19 vaccine. The table came from immunoSEQ multiplex PCR; TCRdb's copy has only in-frame clones and leaves some out. The table lists more than 120,000 clones, about 91% of them singletons. The sequenced sample was peripheral blood, obtained 28 days after the second AZD1222 dose. The receptors were gathered from an adult who received the AZD1222 COVID-19 vaccine. The CDR3 runs from the conserved cysteine through the conserved F or W. A D gene is named only where the DNA matches it firmly. Size values are once, few and many counts, or a class for expanded clones, and some rows have none.

TRBJ2-3 TRBV16 . . TGTGCCAGCAGCCAATGGGGTGGGGTTACGCAGTATTTT CASSQWGGVTQYF
TRBJ1-6 TRBV9 . . TGTGCCAGCAGCGTCGGGGCAGGGAGCTCCTATAATTCACCCCTCCACTTT CASSVGAGSSYNSPLHF
TRBJ1-1 TRBV9 . . TGTGCCAGCAACCCAGCGGGCCGGGTCACTGAAGCTTTCTTT CASNPAGRVTEAFF
TRBJ1-1 TRBV6-5 . TRBD1 TGTGCCAGCAAGGGGGCTGGGTTTAACACTGAAGCTTTCTTT CASKGAGFNTEAFF
TRBJ1-1 TRBV27 . TRBD1 TGTGCCAGCAGTGGGGGTTGGGGACAGGCTGAAGCTTTCTTT CASSGGWGQAEAFF
TRBJ1-2 TRBV19 . TRBD1 TGTGCCAGTAGCAACCAGGGGGAGTATGGCTACACCTTC CASSNQGEYGYTF
TRBJ1-6 TRBV6-5 . TRBD1 TGTGCCAGCAGTTACCGGGACAGAAATTCACCCCTCCACTTT CASSYRDRNSPLHF
TRBJ1-2 TRBV24-1 . . TGTGCCACCAGTGGAGGTGACAGGCCACCCTATGGCTACACCTTC CATSGGDRPPYGYTF
TRBJ2-6 TRBV5-8 . TRBD1 TGTGCCAGCAGCCCCGCCCCCCCCGGGACAGGGGGCTCTGGGGCCAACGTCCTGACTTTC CASSPAPPGTGGSGANVLTF
TRBJ1-5 TRBV5-1 . . TGCGCCAGCAGCCCGGGTTGGGGGGACGATCAGCCCCAGCATTTT CASSPGWGDDQPQHF
TRBJ2-3 TRBV2 . TRBD1 TGTGCCAGCAGTGATCGGGTGACAGGGGTCTCAGATACGCAGTATTTT CASSDRVTGVSDTQYF
TRBJ1-2 TRBV6-1 . . TGTGCCAGCAGTGAAGCATCTGGGCAGGGTTGGTATGGCTACACCTTC CASSEASGQGWYGYTF
TRBJ2-1 TRBV24-1 once . TGTGCCACCAGTGAACAAAACAATGAGCAGTTCTTC CATSEQNNEQFF
TRBJ1-2 TRBV13 once . TGTGCCAGCAGTACCCGGGATTTCGGAGGCTACACCTTC CASSTRDFGGYTF
TRBJ2-1 TRBV2 . TRBD2 TGTGCCAGCAGTGAATTAGTGACTAGCGGGGCCTCCTACAATGAGCAGTTCTTC CASSELVTSGASYNEQFF
TRBJ1-1 TRBV19 once . TGTGCCAGTAGTATTAGGTTTAGGAGATTGAACACTGAAGCTTTCTTT CASSIRFRRLNTEAFF
TRBJ1-3 TRBV30 . . TGTGCCTGGGACAGCAGCTCTGGAAACACCATATATTTT CAWDSSSGNTIYF
TRBJ2-6 TRBV2 . . TGTGCCACCCCGCCAGGGGTTGGTACCGGGGCCAACGTCCTGACTTTC CATPPGVGTGANVLTF
TRBJ2-3 TRBV29-1 . TRBD2 TGCAGCTCTAGCGGGGTTGGAGATACGCAGTATTTT CSSSGVGDTQYF
TRBJ2-3 TRBV27 . TRBD2 TGTGCCAGCAGTGACCTAGCGGGAGGAGTGGGAGATACGCAGTATTTT CASSDLAGGVGDTQYF
TRBJ2-5 TRBV18 . . TGTGCCAGCTCACCACGGGCGGGGGAGACCCAGTACTTC CASSPRAGETQYF
TRBJ1-4 TRBV7-8 . . TGTGCCAGCAGCTTATCGCGGGGGGTCGGAACTAATGAAAAACTGTTTTTT CASSLSRGVGTNEKLFF
TRBJ1-6 TRBV27 . . TGTGCCAGCAGTTTAACCGGGATTAATTCACCCCTCCACTTT CASSLTGINSPLHF
TRBJ2-3 TRBV28 . . TGTGCCAGCAGTTTCGGTCGGATAAAGGAAGATACGCAGTATTTT CASSFGRIKEDTQYF
TRBJ1-6 TRBV6-5 . . TGTGCCAGCAAGCGAGGTTTTGGGGAAAATTCACCCCTCCACTTT CASKRGFGENSPLHF
TRBJ1-2 TRBV30 . . TGTGCCTGGAGGGGTGAACGTCAGGGCTATGGCTACACCTTC CAWRGERQGYGYTF
TRBJ1-5 TRBV19 . . TGTGCCAGTAGTTCGGAGTATCAGCCCCAGCATTTT CASSSEYQPQHF
TRBJ1-5 TRBV4-1 few . TGCGCCAGCAGCCAAGAGCGGGGCGGTCAGCCCCAGCATTTT CASSQERGGQPQHF
TRBJ1-2 TRBV5-1 . . TGCGCCAGCAGCTTGGCTCAGGGTACGGGTGGCTACACCTTC CASSLAQGTGGYTF
TRBJ1-3 TRBV27 . . TGTGCCAGCAGTCCGGGTGTCAGCTCTGGAAACACCATATATTTT CASSPGVSSGNTIYF
TRBJ2-3 TRBV29-1 . . TGCAGCGTTCAAGTCACTAGCACAGATACGCAGTATTTT CSVQVTSTDTQYF
TRBJ1-1 TRBV27 many . TGTGCCAGCAGTGAGCGCACGAAGAACACTGAAGCTTTCTTT CASSERTKNTEAFF
TRBJ2-3 TRBV19 . . TGTGCCAGTAGTCCCGACAGCGTAAGGGCAGATACGCAGTATTTT CASSPDSVRADTQYF
TRBJ2-2 TRBV27 . . TGTGCCAGCAGTTTACTAGATAGCACCGGGGAGCTGTTTTTT CASSLLDSTGELFF
TRBJ1-1 TRBV9 . . TGTGCCAGCAGCGTAGATCCGAAAAAAGGAACCCAAGCTTTCTTT CASSVDPKKGTQAFF
TRBJ1-2 TRBV12-3/TRBV12-4 once . TGTGCCAGCACTCCACGCCCCGTCTATGGCTACACCTTC CASTPRPVYGYTF
TRBJ1-1 TRBV28 . . TGTGCCAGCATCGAGGGAGGCAGGGACACTGAAGCTTTCTTT CASIEGGRDTEAFF
TRBJ1-5 TRBV9 . TRBD1 TGTGCCAGCAGCGCTGGGACAGGGTCCGGCAATCAGCCCCAGCATTTT CASSAGTGSGNQPQHF
TRBJ2-1 TRBV19 . TRBD1 TGTGCCAGTAGTATGGGGACAGGGGGCCTACGGAATGAGCAGTTCTTC CASSMGTGGLRNEQFF
TRBJ1-2 TRBV3-1/TRBV3-2 . . TGTGCCAGCAGCCAAGTCCGGGCGCCGTCCTATGGCTACACCTTC CASSQVRAPSYGYTF
TRBJ2-7 TRBV3-1/TRBV3-2 . . TGTGCCAGCAGCCCGGGGTGGGAGGCCTACGAGCAGTACTTC CASSPGWEAYEQYF
TRBJ1-5 TRBV5-1 . . TGCGCCAGCAGCTTCGTCCCTGGCCAGCCCCAGCATTTT CASSFVPGQPQHF
TRBJ1-5 TRBV27 . . TGTGCCAGCAGACCTACGGGGGGCCCGCGCAATCAGCCCCAGCATTTT CASRPTGGPRNQPQHF
TRBJ1-1 TRBV12-3/TRBV12-4 . TRBD1 TGTGCCAGCAGTACTGACAGGGGGTTCGGGGCTTTCTTT CASSTDRGFGAFF
TRBJ1-2 TRBV6-6 . . TGTGCCAGCAGACGGGACAACCGGTCGGGTGGCTACACCTTC CASRRDNRSGGYTF
TRBJ2-3 TRBV6-5 once TRBD1 TGTACGACAGGGATAGGCACAGATACGCAGTATTTT CTTGIGTDTQYF
TRBJ2-1 TRBV4-1 . TRBD2 TGCGCCAGCAGCCAAGGAACCCCTTACGGGACTAGCGGGAGGATTGAGCAGTTCTTC CASSQGTPYGTSGRIEQFF
TRBJ2-1 TRBV10-3 . TRBD2 TGTGCCATCAGTGGGACTAGCAAATCCAATGAGCAGTTCTTC CAISGTSKSNEQFF
TRBJ1-1 TRBV5-1 . . TGCGCCAGCAGCCACGGGACAACTCTGAACACTGAAGCTTTCTTT CASSHGTTLNTEAFF
TRBJ1-1 TRBV6-4 . . TGTGCCAGCAGGGGCCAAGGAGGCACTGAAGCTTTCTTT CASRGQGGTEAFF
TRBJ1-3 TRBV27 . . TGTGCCAGCAGTTCACATCTATCTGGAAACACCATATATTTT CASSSHLSGNTIYF
TRBJ1-2 TRBV4-3 once . TGCGCCAGCAGCCAAGGGCTAAATAGCAACTATGGCTACACCTTC CASSQGLNSNYGYTF
TRBJ2-7 TRBV30 . . TGTGCCTGGAGTCCGGGGTTCGGGTACGAGCAGTACTTC CAWSPGFGYEQYF
TRBJ2-7 TRBV12-3/TRBV12-4 . . TGTGCCAGCATGGAAGGGCCCGGCTACGAGCAGTACTTC CASMEGPGYEQYF